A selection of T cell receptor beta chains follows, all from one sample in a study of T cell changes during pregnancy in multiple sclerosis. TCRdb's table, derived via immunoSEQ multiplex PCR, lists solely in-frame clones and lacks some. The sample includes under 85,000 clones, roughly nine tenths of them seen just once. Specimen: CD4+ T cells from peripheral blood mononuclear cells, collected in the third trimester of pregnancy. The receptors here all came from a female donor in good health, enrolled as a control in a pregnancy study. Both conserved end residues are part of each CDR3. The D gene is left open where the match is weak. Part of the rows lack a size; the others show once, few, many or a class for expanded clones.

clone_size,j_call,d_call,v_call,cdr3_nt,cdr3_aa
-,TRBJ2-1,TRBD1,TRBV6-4,TGTGCCAGCAGTCTTTCAGGACAGGGGGCGGTCAATGAGCAGTTCTTC,CASSLSGQGAVNEQFF
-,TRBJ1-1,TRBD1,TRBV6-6,TGTGCCAGCAGTTACGGAACAGGGGTGACTGAAGCTTTCTTT,CASSYGTGVTEAFF
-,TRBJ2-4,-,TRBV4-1,TGCGCCAGCAGCCAAGCAGAGGGTCGGTACATTCAGTACTTC,CASSQAEGRYIQYF
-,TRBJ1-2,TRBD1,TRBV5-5,TGTGCCAGCAGCCTCGGGACAGGCTATGGCTACACCTTC,CASSLGTGYGYTF
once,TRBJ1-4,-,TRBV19,TGTGCCAGTAGTGCCAGCGTAAATGAAAAACTGTTTTTT,CASSASVNEKLFF
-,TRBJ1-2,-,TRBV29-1,TGCAGCATCCGGGGGGGAGCCTATGGCTACACCTTC,CSIRGGAYGYTF
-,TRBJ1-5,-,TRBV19,TGTGCCAGTAGTCGTCCCAGGGGTAGCAATCAGCCCCAGCATTTT,CASSRPRGSNQPQHF
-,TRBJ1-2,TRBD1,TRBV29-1,TGCAGCGAGAATACAGGGGGCGGCTACACCTTC,CSENTGGGYTF
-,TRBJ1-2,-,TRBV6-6,TGTGCCAGCAGTTCGGGTGGGACTTACTATGGCTACACCTTC,CASSSGGTYYGYTF
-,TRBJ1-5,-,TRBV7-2,TGTGCCAGCAGCACCGGGGGGGCAGGTAGGATTATTCAGCCCCAGCATTTT,CASSTGGAGRIIQPQHF
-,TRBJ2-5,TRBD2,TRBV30,TGTGCCTGGAGCCCCCCTGGCGGGGGGCCCCCGTACTTC,CAWSPPGGGPPYF
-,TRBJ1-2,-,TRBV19,TGTGCCAGTAGTTTCCAGGGGCGTAACTATGGCTACACCTTC,CASSFQGRNYGYTF
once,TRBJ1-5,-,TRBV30,TGTGCCTGGAGTGGGCCAAATCAGCCCCAGCATTTT,CAWSGPNQPQHF
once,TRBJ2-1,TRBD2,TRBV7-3,TGTGCCAGCAGCCTAGGACTAGCGGGGGGGTACAATGAGCAGTTCTTC,CASSLGLAGGYNEQFF
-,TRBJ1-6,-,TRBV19,TGTGCCAGTAGTATAGATGTCCAGGGCTATAATTCACCCCTCCACTTT,CASSIDVQGYNSPLHF
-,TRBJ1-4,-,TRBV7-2,TGTGCCAGCAGCTTTGGGCCAACGGAAAAACTGTTTTTT,CASSFGPTEKLFF
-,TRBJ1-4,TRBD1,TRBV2,TGTGCCAGCAGTGACAGGGGGCCGGAAAAACTGTTTTTT,CASSDRGPEKLFF
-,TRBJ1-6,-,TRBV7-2,TGTGCCAGCAGCCGCCTCAGGGTGGGGAATTCACCCCTCCACTTT,CASSRLRVGNSPLHF
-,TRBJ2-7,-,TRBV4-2,TGTGCCAGCAGCCAAGATTTTGGGGGGGCCAAGTACGAGCAGTACTTC,CASSQDFGGAKYEQYF
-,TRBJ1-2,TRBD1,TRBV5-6,TGTGCCAGCAGCGTAATCCGGGACAGGGGGCAGCGAGACTATGGCTACACCTTC,CASSVIRDRGQRDYGYTF
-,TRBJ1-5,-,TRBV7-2,TGTGCCAGCAGCTTAGAGGGCAGGGCGGCCGGGCAGCCCCAGCATTTT,CASSLEGRAAGQPQHF
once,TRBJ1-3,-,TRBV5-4,TGTGCCAGCAGCTTGGCTCTTTCTGGAAACACCATATATTTT,CASSLALSGNTIYF
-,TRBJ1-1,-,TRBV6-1,TGTGCCAGCAGTGACATGGGGCAGATGAACACTGAAGCTTTCTTT,CASSDMGQMNTEAFF
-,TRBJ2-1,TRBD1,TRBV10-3,TGTGCCATCAGCCTAGACAGGGCCAATGAGCAGTTCTTC,CAISLDRANEQFF
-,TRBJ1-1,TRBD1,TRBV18,TGTGCCAGCTCTTCCGGGCCAGGGGGCGCGGAGGCTTTCTTT,CASSSGPGGAEAFF
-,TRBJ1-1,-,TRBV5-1,TGCGCCAGCAGCTTGCGGGGGGCTGAAGCTTTCTTT,CASSLRGAEAFF
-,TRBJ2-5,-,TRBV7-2,TGTGCCAGCAGCTCGATCCGAGGCGGACTGGGAGAGACCCAGTACTTC,CASSSIRGGLGETQYF
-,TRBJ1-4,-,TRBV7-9,TGTGCCAGCACCCCGGCCCTAGCTTCGGGACTGTTTTTT,CASTPALASGLFF
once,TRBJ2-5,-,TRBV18,TGTGCCAGCTCGCCCCAGGGAGAGACCCAGTACTTC,CASSPQGETQYF
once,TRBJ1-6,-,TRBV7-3,TGTGCCAGCAGCGCCTCCACCCAACGGGGGGGCACGGGGTCACCCCTCCACTTT,CASSASTQRGGTGSPLHF
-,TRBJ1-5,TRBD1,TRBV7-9,TGTGCCAGCAGCTTAGGGACAGGGCCCAGACAGCCCCAGCATTTT,CASSLGTGPRQPQHF
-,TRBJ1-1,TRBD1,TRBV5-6,TGTGCCAGCAGCTTTACGACAGGGGGCTTCCTTGGCTTT,CASSFTTGGFLGF
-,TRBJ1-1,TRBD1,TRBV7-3,TGTGCCAGCAGCTTAGGGACAGGGCCTGAAGCTTTCTTT,CASSLGTGPEAFF